What follows are 8 T cell receptor beta chains derived from one specimen sequenced in a study of STAT5B mutations in CD4+ large granular lymphocyte leukemia. Some clones are missing from TCRdb's copy, which holds only in-frame ones; the method was immunoSEQ multiplex PCR. The sample lists more than 25,000 clones, around 72% occurring once. Specimen: CD4+ T cells from blood buffy coats. The receptors originated from a human donor in good health.

The J gene is TRBJ1-4, the V gene TRBV2; 7 bases are a match to TRBD1. Trimming cost V 9 bases and J 6 bases; bases outside gene matches: 7. Germline values: CDR1 SNHLY, CDR2 FYNNEI. The CDR3 is 13 amino acids. The CDR3 sequence: CASDRQGDEKLFF. The CDR3 DNA sequence: TGTGCCAGTGATCGACAGGGAGATGAAAAACTGTTTTTT.

This chain links TRBV6-1 with TRBJ1-5; D gene ambiguous. The CDR3 consists of 14 residues. CDR1 MNHNS and CDR2 SASEGT come from the germline V gene. Trimming shortened V by 0 bases and J by 5 bases, and 8 bases separated the two germline ends. The CDR3 loop is CASSEAVDHQPQHF. The CDR3 region has the DNA TGTGCCAGCAGTGAAGCAGTAGACCATCAGCCCCAGCATTTT.

The V call is TRBV6-4, the J call TRBJ1-5, with 7 positions matching TRBD1. Trimming took 0 bases from V and 0 from J; bases not matched to a gene: 11. CDR1 MRHNA and CDR2 SNTAGT come from the germline V gene. The CDR3 runs 19 residues. This chain's CDR3 is CASSDSRGTAVYSNQPQHF. The CDR3 DNA reads TGTGCCAGCAGTGACTCGAGAGGGACAGCTGTTTATAGCAATCAGCCCCAGCATTTT.

The CDR3 DNA is TGCGCCAGCAGCCAAGGCCCCGAAGAGACCCAGTACTTC. Protein: CASSQGPEETQYF. The rearrangement uses TRBV4-1 and TRBJ2-5; D remains ambiguous. The germline V gene encodes CDR1 MGHRA and CDR2 YSYEKL. With 1 base removed from V and 3 bases from J, the gap between germline ends came to 6 bases. The CDR3 covers 13 residues.

The rearrangement joins TRBV30 to TRBJ1-2; TRBD1 matches 9 bases. CDR3 length: 11 residues. The ends lost 2 bases at V and 8 bases at J; junction bases unmatched: 0. From germline, CDR1 is GTSNPN and CDR2 SVGIG (reference sequence). The CDR3 nucleotides are TGTGCCTGGAGTACAGGGGGCGGCTACACCTTC. Translation: CAWSTGGGYTF.

This clone was seen a handful of times. The chain couples TRBV30 to TRBJ2-3; D gene uncertain. V lost 0 bases, J lost 9 bases, and 10 bases lay in between. CDR1 is GTSNPN and CDR2 is SVGIG in the germline V gene (reference sequence). This CDR3 region has 12 residues. In DNA form, the CDR3 reads TGTGCCTGGAGTGTACAGAGAGGAACGCAGTATTTT. Translating it yields CAWSVQRGTQYF. Using reference TRBV30 and TRBJ2-3 for the parts outside the CDR3, the full variable domain is SQTIHQWPATLVQPVGSPLSLECTVEGTSNPNLYWYRQAAGRGLQLLFYSVGIGQISSEVPQNLSASRPQDRQFILSSKKLLLSDSGFYLCAWSVQRGTQYFGPGTRLTVL.

The genes are TRBV5-5 and TRBJ1-1; D call uncertain. Trimming took off 1 base at V and 1 base at J, with 11 bases between the two ends. CDR1 and CDR2 from the germline V gene are SGHKS and YYEKEE (reference sequence). The CDR3 is 15 amino acids. The CDR3 DNA follows: TGTGCCAGCAGCTTGCAGTACCCTAGGAACACTGAAGCTTTCTTT. This gives the protein CASSLQYPRNTEAFF.

V is TRBV5-6 and J is TRBJ1-6, with a weak D call TRBD1 (5 bases). Germline values: CDR1 SGHDT, CDR2 YYEEEE. Trimming took 4 bases from V and 0 from J, leaving 17 bases between them. The CDR3 contains 18 residues. The CDR3: CASSRSGWISSYNSPLHF. DNA of the CDR3: TGTGCCAGCAGCCGATCAGGGTGGATTAGCTCCTATAATTCACCCCTCCACTTT.